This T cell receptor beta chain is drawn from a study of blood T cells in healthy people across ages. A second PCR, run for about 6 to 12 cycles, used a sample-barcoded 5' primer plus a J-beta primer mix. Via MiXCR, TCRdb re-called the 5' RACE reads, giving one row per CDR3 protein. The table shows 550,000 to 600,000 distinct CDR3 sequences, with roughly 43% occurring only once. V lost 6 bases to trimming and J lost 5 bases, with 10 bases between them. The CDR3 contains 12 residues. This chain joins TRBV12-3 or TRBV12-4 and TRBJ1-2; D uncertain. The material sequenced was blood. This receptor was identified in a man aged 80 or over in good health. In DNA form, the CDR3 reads TGTGCCAGCAGCCCCGGACTGTATGGCTACACCTTC. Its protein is CASSPGLYGYTF.